The 18 T cell receptor beta chains presented below share a single source sample, sequenced in a study of blood T cell repertoires in COVID-19. This table comes from immunoSEQ multiplex PCR, and its TCRdb copy is limited to in-frame clones, with some not included. The repertoire consists of more than 200,000 clones, with around 84% occurring once and the leading ten covering approximately 5.9%. The sequenced sample was peripheral blood. Receptors were obtained from a man at least 80 years old with acute or convalescent COVID-19.

In DNA form, the CDR3 reads TGCGCCAGCAGTGAGCCTGGCGGAGGAAGGAGCTCCTACAATGAGCAGTTCTTC. Amino acid sequence: CASSEPGGGRSSYNEQFF. The chain couples TRBV10-2 to TRBJ2-1; a possible D gene is TRBD2 (5 bases). The CDR3 runs to 18 residues. Trimming removed 2 bases from V and 0 bases from J, with 17 bases in between. Germline CDR1 reads WSHSY; CDR2 reads SAAADI.

The chain has TRBV5-1 and TRBJ2-3; D not certain. The germline V gene has CDR1 SGHRS and CDR2 YFSETQ. The CDR3 has 14 amino acids. Deletions cut 4 bases from V and 6 bases from J, with 15 bases between. The CDR3 bases are TGCGCCAGCAGCACCTGGTCCGCCGAGGATACGCAGTATTTT. It yields the protein CASSTWSAEDTQYF.

V is TRBV6-5 and J is TRBJ1-2; 7 nucleotides match TRBD1. The V gene end was trimmed by 4 bases and the J gene end by 0 bases; junction bases not matched to a gene: 2. Germline CDR1 and CDR2: MNHEY and SVGAGI. This CDR3 has 14 amino acids. CDR3 DNA: TGTGCCAGCAGTTTAGGACAGGCTAACTATGGCTACACCTTC. It specifies CASSLGQANYGYTF.

In nucleotides, the CDR3 is TGTGCCAGCAGCGAGCGGGAGGGCCGTACAGATACGCAGTATTTT. This gives the protein CASSEREGRTDTQYF. The chain is built from TRBV9 and TRBJ2-3; 10 nucleotides agree with TRBD2. This CDR3 has 15 residues. Per the germline V gene, CDR1 is SGDLS and CDR2 is YYNGEE. Germline trimming cut 3 bases from V and 3 bases from J; bases unmatched to any gene: 4.

The chain joins TRBV5-1 to TRBJ2-1; 9 bases align to TRBD2. The J segment lost 0 bases and the V segment lost 4 bases, leaving 8 bases of the junction unmatched. The CDR3 totals 17 residues. Per the germline V gene, CDR1 is SGHRS and CDR2 is YFSETQ. In DNA, the CDR3 is TGCGCCAGCAGCGCCCGACTAGCGGACCACTCCTACAATGAGCAGTTCTTC. Its translation: CASSARLADHSYNEQFF.

The chain uses TRBV28 and TRBJ1-6, with TRBD1 matching 11 bases. J gave up 11 bases and V 7 bases, and 7 bases lay outside the gene matches. Germline V lookup: CDR1 MDHEN, CDR2 SYDVKM. The CDR3 consists of 14 residues. CDR3 DNA: TGTGCCAGCACCCGGACAGGGGGCGGTCCACCCCTCCACTTT. Protein sequence: CASTRTGGGPPLHF.

This sequence joins TRBV10-2 and TRBJ1-1; possibly TRBD1 for D (6 bases). The CDR3 is made up of 14 amino acids. Trimming removed 3 bases at V and 1 base at J, with 9 bases between. Germline assignment: CDR1 WSHSY and CDR2 SAAADI. The CDR3, as DNA: TGCGCCAGCAGTGAAAGGACAGCGAACACTGAAGCTTTCTTT. It translates to CASSERTANTEAFF.

There are a few counts of this clone. The CDR3: CASSLTGWADTQYF. DNA for the CDR3: TGTGCCAGCAGCTTAACAGGGTGGGCAGATACGCAGTATTTT. The V gene is TRBV7-2, the J gene TRBJ2-3, with D perhaps matching TRBD1 (6 bases). This CDR3 is 14 amino acids long. Germline V gene lookup returns CDR1 SGHTA and CDR2 FQGNSA. The ends were cut back, 2 bases at V and 4 bases at J, with 10 bases in the middle.

The gene calls are TRBV9 and TRBJ1-2, with 7 bases that match TRBD1. V dropped 5 bases and J dropped 4; count of bases not matched to a gene: 11. CDR3 length equals 15 residues. Germline assignment: CDR1 SGDLS and CDR2 YYNGEE. CDR3 protein: CASRPSDRVGYGYTF. CDR3 sequence (DNA): TGTGCCAGCAGGCCCTCTGACAGGGTCGGCTATGGCTACACCTTC.

The chain couples TRBV5-4 to TRBJ2-3; 7 nucleotides align to TRBD1. The trim removed 1 base at V and 2 bases at J, leaving 4 bases unmatched. The CDR3 extends over 15 amino acids. CDR1 and CDR2 (germline): SGHNT, YYREEE (reference sequence). CDR3 residues: CASSLYRGFTDTQYF. The CDR3 nucleotides are TGTGCCAGCAGCTTGTACAGGGGCTTCACAGATACGCAGTATTTT.

This clone was recorded once. The CDR3, as DNA: TGTGCCAGCAGTCCGACAGGGGCGGGCTATGGCTACACCTTC. This encodes CASSPTGAGYGYTF. The V call is TRBV28, the J call TRBJ1-2; 8 bases match TRBD1. The CDR3 loop spans 14 amino acids. J gave up 4 bases and V 5 bases, and 6 bases lay outside the gene matches. The V gene's germline CDR1 is MDHEN and CDR2 SYDVKM.

The chain is built from TRBV2 and TRBJ1-4; 7 bases fit TRBD1. CDR1 is SNHLY and CDR2 is FYNNEI in the germline V gene. The CDR3 has 15 residues. V dropped 7 bases and J dropped 0; count of bases not matched to a gene: 5. CDR3 DNA: TGTGCCAGCACCCGGGACAGTGCAACTAATGAAAAACTGTTTTTT. Amino acid sequence: CASTRDSATNEKLFF. The full variable domain, with the rest looked up from reference TRBV2 and TRBJ1-4, is EPEVTQTPSHQVTQMGQEVILRCVPISNHLYFYWYRQILGQKVEFLVSFYNNEISEKSEIFDDQFSVERPDGSNFTLKIRSTKLEDSAMYFCASTRDSATNEKLFFGSGTQLSVL.

The chain is built from TRBV18 and TRBJ2-5, with D maybe TRBD1 (6 bases). Germline loops: CDR1 KGHSH, CDR2 LQKENI. Trimming pared 1 base from V and 3 bases from J, leaving 9 bases between. The CDR3 length is 14 residues. The CDR3 DNA is TGTGCCAGCTCACCACGCACAGGGAAAGAGACCCAGTACTTC. This translates into CASSPRTGKETQYF.

The chain employs TRBV9 and TRBJ1-6; tentative D call: TRBD1 (5 bases). This CDR3 comprises 15 residues. The germline V gene encodes CDR1 SGDLS and CDR2 YYNGEE. Trimming shortened V by 3 bases and J by 0 bases, and 7 bases separated the two germline ends. The CDR3 sequence is CASSGTSSYNSPLHF. As DNA, the CDR3 is TGTGCCAGCAGCGGGACAAGCTCCTATAATTCACCCCTCCACTTT.

The chain joins TRBV6-5 to TRBJ2-7, with D possibly being TRBD2 (8 bases). This CDR3 has 16 residues. CDR1 and CDR2 (germline): MNHEY, SVGAGI. Deletions cut 4 bases from V and 4 bases from J, with 20 bases between. The CDR3 spells CASSSPEVAGQYEQYV. CDR3 sequence (DNA): TGTGCCAGCAGTTCCCCCGAGGTAGCGGGACAGTACGAGCAGTACGTC.

The genes are TRBV28 and TRBJ1-3; 11 bases are a match to TRBD1. The CDR3 has 16 residues. Looked up from germline, CDR1 is MDHEN and CDR2 is SYDVKM. V lost 6 bases to trimming and J lost 3 bases; unmatched junction nucleotides: 7. DNA for the CDR3: TGTGCCAGCAGAACTAGCGGGACAGGGGGTGGAAACACCATATATTTT. The encoded protein is CASRTSGTGGGNTIYF.

V and J are TRBV7-9 and TRBJ2-7, with a tentative D call TRBD2 (5 bases). Germline values: CDR1 SEHNR, CDR2 FQNEAQ (reference sequence). V was clipped by 4 bases and J by 6 bases, with 13 bases between them. The length of the CDR3 is 13 residues. CDR3 coding DNA: TGTGCCAGCAGCTCCGTAGGAGGCCTCGAGCAGTACGTC. Translating gives CASSSVGGLEQYV.

The rearrangement joins TRBV3-1 (or the pseudogene TRBV3-2) to TRBJ1-6; maybe TRBD1 (6 bases). The CDR3 spans 15 residues. V gave up 0 bases and J gave up 10 bases, with 13 bases separating them. The germline CDR1 and CDR2 sequences are LGHDT and YNNKEL (reference sequence). In DNA form, the CDR3 reads TGTGCCAGCAGCCAAGAATCAGGGGCAAGGTCACCCCTCCACTTT. As protein: CASSQESGARSPLHF.